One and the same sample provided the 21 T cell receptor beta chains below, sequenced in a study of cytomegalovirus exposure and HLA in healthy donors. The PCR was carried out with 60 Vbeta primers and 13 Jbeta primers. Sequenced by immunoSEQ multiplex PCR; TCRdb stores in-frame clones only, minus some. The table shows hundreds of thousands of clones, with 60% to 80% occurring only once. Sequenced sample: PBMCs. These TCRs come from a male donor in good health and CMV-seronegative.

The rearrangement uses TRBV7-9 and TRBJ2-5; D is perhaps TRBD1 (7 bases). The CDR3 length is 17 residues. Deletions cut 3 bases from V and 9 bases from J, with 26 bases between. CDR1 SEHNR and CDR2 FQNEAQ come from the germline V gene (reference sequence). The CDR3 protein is CASSFRPAGQRIWSQYF. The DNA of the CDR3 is TGTGCCAGCAGCTTCAGACCCGCGGGACAGCGGATTTGGTCCCAGTACTTC.

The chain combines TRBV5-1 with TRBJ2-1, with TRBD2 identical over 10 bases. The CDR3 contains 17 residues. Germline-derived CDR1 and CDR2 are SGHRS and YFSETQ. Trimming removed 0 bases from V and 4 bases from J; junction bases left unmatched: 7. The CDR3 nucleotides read TGCGCCAGCAGCTTGGCCGCGACTAGCGGGCGATACAATGAGCAGTTCTTC. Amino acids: CASSLAATSGRYNEQFF.

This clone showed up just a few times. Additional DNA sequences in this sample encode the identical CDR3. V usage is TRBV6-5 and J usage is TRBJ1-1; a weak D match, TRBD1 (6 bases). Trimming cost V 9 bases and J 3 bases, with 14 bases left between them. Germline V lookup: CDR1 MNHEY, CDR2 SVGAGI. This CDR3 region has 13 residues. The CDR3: CASRWGRDTEAFF. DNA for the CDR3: TGTGCCAGTCGGTGGGGGCGAGACACTGAAGCTTTCTTT.

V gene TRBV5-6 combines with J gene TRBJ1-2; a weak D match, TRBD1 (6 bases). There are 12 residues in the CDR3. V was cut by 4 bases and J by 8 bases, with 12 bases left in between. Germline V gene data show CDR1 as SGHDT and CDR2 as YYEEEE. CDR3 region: CASSPGQPGYTF. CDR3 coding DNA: TGTGCCAGCAGCCCGGGACAACCCGGCTACACCTTC.

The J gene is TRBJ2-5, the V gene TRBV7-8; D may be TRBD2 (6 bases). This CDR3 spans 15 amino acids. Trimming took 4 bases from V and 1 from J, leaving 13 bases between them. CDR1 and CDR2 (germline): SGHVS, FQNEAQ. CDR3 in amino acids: CASSSGLVSQETQYF. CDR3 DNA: TGTGCCAGCAGCTCGGGACTGGTTTCCCAAGAGACCCAGTACTTC.

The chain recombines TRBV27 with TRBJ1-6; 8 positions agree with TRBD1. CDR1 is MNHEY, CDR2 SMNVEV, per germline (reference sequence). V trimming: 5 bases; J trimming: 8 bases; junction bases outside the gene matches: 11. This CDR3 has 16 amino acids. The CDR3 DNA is TGTGCCAGCAGTACTTCCGGCGGACAGGGTTATTCACCCCTCCACTTT. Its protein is CASSTSGGQGYSPLHF.

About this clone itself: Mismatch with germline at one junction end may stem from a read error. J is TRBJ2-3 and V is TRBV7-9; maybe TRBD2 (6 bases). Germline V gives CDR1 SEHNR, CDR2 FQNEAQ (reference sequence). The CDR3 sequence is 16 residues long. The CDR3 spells CSSSPGTGDPTDTQYF. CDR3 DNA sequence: TGTTCCAGCAGCCCCGGGACTGGCGATCCCACAGATACGCAGTATTTT.

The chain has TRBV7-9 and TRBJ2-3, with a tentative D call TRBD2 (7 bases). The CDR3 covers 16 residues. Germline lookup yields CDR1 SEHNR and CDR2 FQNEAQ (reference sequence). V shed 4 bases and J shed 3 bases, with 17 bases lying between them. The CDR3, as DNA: TGTGCCAGCAGCTCGAATAGGGGGGGAGTGACAGATACGCAGTATTTT. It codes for CASSSNRGGVTDTQYF.

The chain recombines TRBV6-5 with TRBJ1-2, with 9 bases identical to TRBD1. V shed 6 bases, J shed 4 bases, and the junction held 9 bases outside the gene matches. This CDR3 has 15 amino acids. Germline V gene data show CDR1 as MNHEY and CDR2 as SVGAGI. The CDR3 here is CASRGQGAGTYGYTF. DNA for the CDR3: TGTGCCAGCAGGGGACAGGGAGCAGGTACCTATGGCTACACCTTC.

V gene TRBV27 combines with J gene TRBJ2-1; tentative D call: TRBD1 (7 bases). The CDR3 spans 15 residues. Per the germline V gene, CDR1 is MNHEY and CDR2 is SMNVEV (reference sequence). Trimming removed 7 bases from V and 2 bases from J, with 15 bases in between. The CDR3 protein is CASIGGTATYNEQFF. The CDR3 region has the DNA TGTGCCAGCATCGGCGGGACAGCTACCTACAATGAGCAGTTCTTC.

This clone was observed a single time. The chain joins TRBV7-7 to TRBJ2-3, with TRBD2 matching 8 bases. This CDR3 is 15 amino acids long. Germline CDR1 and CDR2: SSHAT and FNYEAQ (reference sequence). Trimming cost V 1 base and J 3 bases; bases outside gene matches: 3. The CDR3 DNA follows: TGTGCCAGCAGCTTAGATCCGGGGGGGACAGATACGCAGTATTTT. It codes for CASSLDPGGTDTQYF.

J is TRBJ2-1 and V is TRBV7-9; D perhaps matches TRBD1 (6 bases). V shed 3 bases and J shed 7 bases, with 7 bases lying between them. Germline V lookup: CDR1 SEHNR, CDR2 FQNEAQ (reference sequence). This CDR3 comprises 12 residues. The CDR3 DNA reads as TGTGCCAGCAGCTTTGGGACAAATGAGCAGTTCTTC. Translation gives CASSFGTNEQFF.

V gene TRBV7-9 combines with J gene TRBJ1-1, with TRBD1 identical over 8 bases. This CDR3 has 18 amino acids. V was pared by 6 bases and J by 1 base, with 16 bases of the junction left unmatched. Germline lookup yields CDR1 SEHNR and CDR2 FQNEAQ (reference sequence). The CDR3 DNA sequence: TGTGCCAGCAGGCGGGAATCCAGGGGGCGAACGTCGAACACTGAAGCTTTCTTT. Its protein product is CASRRESRGRTSNTEAFF.

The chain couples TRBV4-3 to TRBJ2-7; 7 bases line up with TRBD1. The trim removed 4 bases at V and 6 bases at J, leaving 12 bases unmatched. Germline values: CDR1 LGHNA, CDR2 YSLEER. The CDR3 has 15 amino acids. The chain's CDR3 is CASSPGTASLSEQYF. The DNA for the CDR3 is TGCGCCAGCAGCCCCGGGACAGCGAGCCTCTCCGAGCAGTACTTC.

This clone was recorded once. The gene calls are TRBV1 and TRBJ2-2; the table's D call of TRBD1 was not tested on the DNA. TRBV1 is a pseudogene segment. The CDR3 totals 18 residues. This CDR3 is CTSSQPGDRGLNTGELFF. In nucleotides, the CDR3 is TGCACCAGCAGCCAACCGGGGGACAGGGGTCTGAACACCGGGGAGCTGTTTTTT.

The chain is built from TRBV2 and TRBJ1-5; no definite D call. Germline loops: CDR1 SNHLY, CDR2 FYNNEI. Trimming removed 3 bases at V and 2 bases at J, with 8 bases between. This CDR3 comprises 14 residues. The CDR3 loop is CASSDRLGNQPQHF. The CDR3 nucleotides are TGTGCCAGCAGTGACAGGCTCGGCAATCAGCCCCAGCATTTT.

CDR3 coding DNA: TGCAGCGTTTCCAGGGGTGGTCACATTCAGTACTTC. Amino acids: CSVSRGGHIQYF. The rearrangement links TRBV29-1 to TRBJ2-4, with D perhaps matching TRBD1 (6 bases). With 5 bases removed from V and 8 bases from J, the gap between germline ends came to 13 bases. The CDR3 is 12 amino acids. From germline, CDR1 is SQVTM and CDR2 ANQGSEA.

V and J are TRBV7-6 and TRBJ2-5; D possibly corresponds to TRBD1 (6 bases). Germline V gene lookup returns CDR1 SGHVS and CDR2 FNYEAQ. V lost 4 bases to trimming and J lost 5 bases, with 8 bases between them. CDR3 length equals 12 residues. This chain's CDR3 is CASSSGVETQYF. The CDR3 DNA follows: TGTGCCAGCAGCTCAGGGGTTGAGACCCAGTACTTC.

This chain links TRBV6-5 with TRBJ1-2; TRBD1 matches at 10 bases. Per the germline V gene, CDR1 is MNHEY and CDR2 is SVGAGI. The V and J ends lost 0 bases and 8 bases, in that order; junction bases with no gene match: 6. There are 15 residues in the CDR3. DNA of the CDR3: TGTGCCAGCAGTTACTCAGGAGGGACAGGGGACGGCTACACCTTC. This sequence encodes CASSYSGGTGDGYTF.

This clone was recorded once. The CDR3 loop reads CASSQDLGLTQYF. CDR3 sequence (DNA): TGCGCCAGCAGCCAAGATTTGGGACTTACGCAGTATTTT. This chain uses TRBV4-3 with TRBJ2-3; TRBD2 might be the D (6 bases). Trimming shortened V by 0 bases and J by 8 bases, and 9 bases separated the two germline ends. Germline values: CDR1 LGHNA, CDR2 YSLEER. The CDR3 is made up of 13 amino acids.

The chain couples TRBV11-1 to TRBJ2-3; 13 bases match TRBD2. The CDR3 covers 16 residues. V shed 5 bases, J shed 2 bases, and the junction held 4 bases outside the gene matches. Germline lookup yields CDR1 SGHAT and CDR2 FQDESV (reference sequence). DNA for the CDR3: TGTGCCAGCAGCCCGGGACTAGCGGGGACCACAGATACGCAGTATTTT. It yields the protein CASSPGLAGTTDTQYF.